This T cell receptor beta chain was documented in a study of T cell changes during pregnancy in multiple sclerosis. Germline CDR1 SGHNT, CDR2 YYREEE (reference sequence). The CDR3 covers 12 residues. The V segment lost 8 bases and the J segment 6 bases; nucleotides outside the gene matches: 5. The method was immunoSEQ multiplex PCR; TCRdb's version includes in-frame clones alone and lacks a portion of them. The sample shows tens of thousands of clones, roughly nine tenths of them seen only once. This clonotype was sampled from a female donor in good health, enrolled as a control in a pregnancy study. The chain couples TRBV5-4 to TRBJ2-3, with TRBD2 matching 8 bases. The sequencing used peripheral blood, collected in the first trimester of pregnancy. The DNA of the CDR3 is TGTGCCAGTGGGACTAGAGGGGATACGCAGTATTTT. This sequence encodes CASGTRGDTQYF.